This TCR beta chain was recovered during a study of T cells in Graves' hyperthyroidism and ophthalmopathy. Study-wide results and caveats: Clonotypes that were expanded in thyroid above 0.001 mostly appeared in blood too.

RNA transcripts provided the source from which TCR beta CDR3 regions were amplified. When the TCR CDR3 underwent first-round RT-PCR, the HTBI primer set was used. TCRdb fed the multiplex PCR reads into MiXCR, producing one record per CDR3 protein. Of about 510,000 distinct CDR3 sequences in the sample, roughly 45% were seen once. Concerning this clonotype: Its antigen is still unknown.

Uncontrolled infection, other autoimmune disease, pregnancy or lactation disqualified patients from enrolment. Clinical symptoms, serum thyroxine and TRAb, thyroid ultrasound and orbital computed tomography were used for the diagnoses. The sample taken for sequencing was peripheral blood or thyroid tissue (not recorded which). The TCR originated in an adult woman with Graves' disease, either hyperthyroidism or ophthalmopathy (not recorded which).

CDR3 sequence reads: CSVRQGTNTEAFF. CDR3 bases: TGCAGCGTCCGACAGGGTACGAACACTGAAGCTTTCTTT. This chain connects TRBV29-1 to TRBJ1-1, with 7 bases fitting TRBD1. The ends lost 6 bases at V and 1 base at J; junction bases unmatched: 5. The CDR3 length is 13 residues. Germline CDR1 reads SQVTM; CDR2 reads ANQGSEA.